Listed here are 28 T cell receptor beta chains from one sample, sequenced in a study of blood T cell repertoires in COVID-19. The assay was immunoSEQ multiplex PCR, and TCRdb's table has in-frame clones only and misses some. The sample has over 150,000 clones, more than 90% seen once. The sample was peripheral blood. Receptors originate from a man aged 50-59 years with acute or convalescent COVID-19.

The chain couples TRBV29-1 to TRBJ2-3, with D possibly matching TRBD2 (5 bases). The germline CDR1 and CDR2 sequences are SQVTM and ANQGSEA. The CDR3 has 13 residues. CDR3 bases: TGCGCCGACGCTCGCGGGAGCACAGATACGCAGTATTTT. The encoded protein is CADARGSTDTQYF.

This chain joins TRBV6-4 and TRBJ1-2; D is possibly TRBD1 (6 bases). The CDR3 spans 15 residues. V was shortened by 3 bases and J by 8 bases, with 19 bases between the two germline ends. Looked up from germline, CDR1 is MRHNA and CDR2 is SNTAGT. CDR3 sequence: CASSESPIGGNGYTF. The CDR3 nucleotides are TGTGCCAGCAGTGAGTCCCCCATAGGGGGTAACGGCTACACCTTC.

The rearrangement links TRBV30 to TRBJ2-4; D is possibly TRBD1 (5 bases). Per germline, CDR1 GTSNPN and CDR2 SVGIG (reference sequence). V lost 5 bases, J lost 1 base, and 12 bases lay in between. The CDR3 runs 14 residues. In DNA, the CDR3 is TGTGCCTGGGCCAGGGTTGGGGCCAAAAACATTCAGTACTTC. It is translated as CAWARVGAKNIQYF.

This chain links TRBV2 with TRBJ1-2; D gene uncertain. Germline CDR1 and CDR2: SNHLY and FYNNEI. Between the trimmed V and J ends, which lost 6 bases and 10 bases, there was a span of 15 bases. The CDR3 has 12 residues. CDR3: CASSPDTSFYTF. The CDR3 DNA reads as TGTGCCAGCAGCCCCGACACTTCTTTCTACACCTTC.

V gene TRBV24-1 combines with J gene TRBJ2-5; TRBD1 matches 8 bases. Germline V lookup: CDR1 KGHDR, CDR2 SFDVKD. Germline trimming cut 3 bases from V and 4 bases from J; bases unmatched to any gene: 3. The CDR3 length is 14 residues. The CDR3 nucleotides read TGTGCCACCAGTGATCCTACAGGGGGAGAGACCCAGTACTTC. Protein sequence: CATSDPTGGETQYF.

The gene calls are TRBV28 and TRBJ1-5; 10 bases match TRBD1. The trim removed 2 bases at V and 5 bases at J, leaving 6 bases unmatched. CDR1 and CDR2 from the germline V gene are MDHEN and SYDVKM. The CDR3 length is 16 residues. The CDR3 DNA reads TGTGCCAGCAGTTTAATCGGGACAGGGGTTGATCAGCCCCAGCATTTT. Its protein is CASSLIGTGVDQPQHF.

This rearrangement joins TRBV11-3 to TRBJ1-1; possibly TRBD1 for D (5 bases). This CDR3 region has 12 residues. With 5 bases removed from V and 3 bases from J, the gap between germline ends came to 7 bases. CDR1 and CDR2 (germline): SGHNT, YENEEA. The CDR3 is CASSKGDTEAFF. The CDR3 coding sequence is TGTGCCAGCAGCAAAGGGGACACTGAAGCTTTCTTT.

The V and J genes are TRBV7-9 and TRBJ2-5; 7 bases match TRBD1. Losses at the gene ends were 5 bases for V and 0 bases for J; bases not matched to a gene: 9. CDR3 length: 16 amino acids. Germline V CDR1 and CDR2: SEHNR, FQNEAQ (reference sequence). The CDR3 DNA is TGTGCCAGCAGCCCTAGACAGGGCCCAGACCAAGAGACCCAGTACTTC. Translating it yields CASSPRQGPDQETQYF.

V and J are TRBV5-1 and TRBJ1-2; 8 bases fit TRBD1. The CDR3 contains 17 residues. With V trimmed by 0 bases and J by 8 bases, 15 bases remained unmatched. Germline CDR1 and CDR2: SGHRS and YFSETQ. CDR3 region: CASSLAPGQALSEGYTF. For the CDR3, the DNA is TGCGCCAGCAGCTTGGCTCCGGGACAGGCCCTTTCGGAGGGCTACACCTTC.

V and J are TRBV6-5 and TRBJ2-7; 9 nucleotides align to TRBD2. V was pared by 4 bases and J by 5 bases, with 3 bases of the junction left unmatched. Germline V gives CDR1 MNHEY, CDR2 SVGAGI. The CDR3 has 13 amino acids. CDR3 nucleotides: TGTGCCAGCAGTTTAGCGGGAGAGGACGAGCAGTACTTC. Translated, it gives CASSLAGEDEQYF.

J is TRBJ1-1 and V is TRBV5-4; the D is unclear. The CDR3 consists of 16 residues. The germline V gene encodes CDR1 SGHNT and CDR2 YYREEE (reference sequence). V dropped 4 bases and J dropped 3 bases, with 19 bases sitting between them. The CDR3 protein is CASSPTLSGMDTEAFF. The DNA for the CDR3 is TGTGCCAGCAGCCCTACCCTGTCGGGAATGGACACTGAAGCTTTCTTT.

The chain links TRBV28 to TRBJ1-2, with 8 bases fitting TRBD1. Germline V gene sequence: CDR1 MDHEN, CDR2 SYDVKM. V gave up 5 bases and J gave up 11 bases; unmatched junction bases: 19. The CDR3 is made up of 16 amino acids. CDR3 residues: CASSGGNTGGDRMYTF. CDR3 coding DNA: TGTGCCAGCAGTGGGGGGAACACAGGGGGAGATCGAATGTACACCTTC.

The gene calls are TRBV19 and TRBJ2-7; TRBD2 might be the D (6 bases). V was shortened by 6 bases and J by 4 bases, with 19 bases between the two germline ends. The CDR3 covers 15 residues. Germline CDR1 and CDR2: LNHDA and SQIVND (reference sequence). CDR3 coding DNA: TGTGCCAGTAGCCCCAGCCCGGGGGACCATTACGAGCAGTACTTC. Translating gives CASSPSPGDHYEQYF.

The chain is built from TRBV2 and TRBJ2-1, with D possibly being TRBD1 (6 bases). Germline V CDR1 and CDR2: SNHLY, FYNNEI. This CDR3 comprises 15 residues. V was pared by 6 bases and J by 4 bases, with 16 bases between. The CDR3 spells CASRDSYLAYNEQFF. The DNA for the CDR3 is TGTGCCAGCAGGGACAGCTATCTCGCGTACAATGAGCAGTTCTTC.

J is TRBJ2-2 and V is TRBV6-5; D gene ambiguous. V gave up 0 bases and J gave up 7 bases, with 6 bases separating them. Germline V gene lookup returns CDR1 MNHEY and CDR2 SVGAGI. CDR3 length equals 13 residues. CDR3 sequence (DNA): TGTGCCAGCAGTTACTCGAGCGTCGGGGAGCTGTTTTTT. Its protein product is CASSYSSVGELFF.

The rearrangement links TRBV11-2 to TRBJ2-1; 9 bases map to TRBD2. The CDR3 spans 15 residues. The germline CDR1 and CDR2 sequences are SGHAT and FQNNGV. After removal of 1 base from V and 6 bases from J, the junction contained 4 bases not matched to a gene. CDR3 amino acids: CASSLGSGRSNEQFF. CDR3 bases: TGTGCCAGCAGCTTAGGGAGCGGGAGGAGCAATGAGCAGTTCTTC. The whole variable domain, remainder taken from reference TRBV11-2 and TRBJ2-1, is EAGVAQSPRYKIIEKRQSVAFWCNPISGHATLYWYQQILGQGPKLLIQFQNNGVVDDSQLPKDRFSAERLKGVDSTLKIQPAKLEDSAVYLCASSLGSGRSNEQFFGPGTRLTVL.

The rearrangement uses TRBV21-1 and TRBJ1-1. TRBV21-1 is a pseudogene locus. CDR3 size: 12 residues. The chain's CDR3 is CASSISRTEAFF. DNA for the CDR3: TGTGCCAGCAGCATTTCCCGGACTGAAGCTTTCTTT.

This clone was picked up one time. The chain has TRBV10-3 and TRBJ2-1; D is possibly TRBD2 (6 bases). The V end lost 7 bases, the J end lost 0 bases, and 16 bases lay between the germline ends. CDR3 length: 16 amino acids. The germline V gene encodes CDR1 ENHRY and CDR2 SYGVKD. The chain's CDR3 is CAIKGSGTHSYNEQFF. The CDR3 region has the DNA TGTGCCATCAAAGGATCCGGGACTCACTCCTACAATGAGCAGTTCTTC.

V and J are TRBV10-3 and TRBJ2-7, with TRBD1 identical over 8 bases. The trim removed 3 bases at V and 8 bases at J, leaving 12 bases unmatched. The germline V gene has CDR1 ENHRY and CDR2 SYGVKD. The CDR3 is made up of 15 amino acids. The CDR3 sequence is CAISESGGDGSKQYV. CDR3 DNA: TGTGCCATCAGTGAATCAGGGGGCGATGGATCAAAGCAGTACGTC.

The chain is built from TRBV7-6 and TRBJ2-2; 11 nucleotides agree with TRBD2. The junction had 12 bases not matched to a gene; V was cut back by 5 bases and J by 4 bases. The CDR3 length is 18 residues. Germline V gene sequence: CDR1 SGHVS, CDR2 FNYEAQ. The CDR3 reads CASSRNLAGGSSTGELFF. The CDR3 DNA reads TGTGCCAGCAGCCGTAACCTAGCGGGAGGTAGTTCCACCGGGGAGCTGTTTTTT.

This chain joins TRBV28 and TRBJ2-5; the D gene is possibly TRBD2 (6 bases). The CDR3 extends over 15 amino acids. Germline loops: CDR1 MDHEN, CDR2 SYDVKM. The V end lost 4 bases, the J end lost 5 bases, and 17 bases lay between the germline ends. The CDR3 nucleotides read TGTGCCAGCAGTTCCCCCACGACTAGTAAGGAGACCCAGTACTTC. Translated: CASSSPTTSKETQYF.

The chain combines TRBV11-3 with TRBJ2-5; TRBD1 matches 11 bases. The V and J ends lost 4 bases and 2 bases, in that order; junction bases with no gene match: 3. Germline loops: CDR1 SGHNT, CDR2 YENEEA. This CDR3 has 15 amino acids. The CDR3 spells CASSSGQGAQETQYF. CDR3 DNA sequence: TGTGCCAGCAGCTCCGGACAGGGGGCTCAAGAGACCCAGTACTTC.

The rearrangement uses TRBV11-1 and TRBJ2-1, with TRBD2 matching 10 bases. After removal of 6 bases from V and 5 bases from J, the junction contained 7 bases not matched to a gene. The CDR3 has 15 residues. Germline lookup yields CDR1 SGHAT and CDR2 FQDESV (reference sequence). CDR3 residues: CASSDRTSGNNEQFF. The CDR3 DNA reads as TGTGCCAGCAGTGACCGGACTAGCGGTAACAATGAGCAGTTCTTC.

The V gene is TRBV12-3 or TRBV12-4, the J gene TRBJ2-7, with a weak D call TRBD2 (5 bases). V gave up 5 bases and J gave up 3 bases, with 8 bases separating them. The CDR3 totals 12 residues. The CDR3: CASSGLNYEQYF. DNA for the CDR3: TGTGCCAGCAGTGGACTCAACTACGAGCAGTACTTC.

V is TRBV4-1 and J is TRBJ1-2, with D perhaps TRBD1 (5 bases). Trimming left V 1 base short and J 1 base short, with 13 bases between. This CDR3 has 16 amino acids. Looked up from germline, CDR1 is MGHRA and CDR2 is YSYEKL. The CDR3 here is CASSQAVQGSNYGYTF. The CDR3 bases are TGCGCCAGCAGCCAAGCAGTCCAGGGAAGTAACTATGGCTACACCTTC.

V usage is TRBV7-2 and J usage is TRBJ1-6; D is uncertain. The CDR3 covers 16 residues. Trimming left V 1 base short and J 6 bases short, with 13 bases between. Germline loops: CDR1 SGHTA, CDR2 FQGNSA. The CDR3 here is CASSLVGGSVNSPLHF. Written as DNA, the CDR3 is TGTGCCAGCAGCTTAGTCGGAGGGAGTGTTAATTCACCCCTCCACTTT.

The chain employs TRBV6-2 or TRBV6-3 and TRBJ2-7; D gene ambiguous. The CDR3 is made up of 13 amino acids. Germline V CDR1 and CDR2: MNHEY, SVGEGT. The ends were cut back, 1 base at V and 5 bases at J, with 9 bases in the middle. The CDR3 loop is CASSYYSLNEQYF. CDR3 nucleotide sequence: TGTGCCAGCAGTTACTATAGCCTCAACGAGCAGTACTTC.

This clone has just one count. The CDR3 bases are TGCGCCAGCAGCTTGACGGGAGGGCGTACCGGGGAGCTGTTTTTT. Translating it yields CASSLTGGRTGELFF. This rearrangement joins TRBV5-1 to TRBJ2-2; 8 nucleotides line up with TRBD2. CDR3 size: 15 residues. Germline CDR1 is SGHRS and CDR2 is YFSETQ. Unmatched junction bases numbered 4, after V lost 1 base and J lost 5 bases.